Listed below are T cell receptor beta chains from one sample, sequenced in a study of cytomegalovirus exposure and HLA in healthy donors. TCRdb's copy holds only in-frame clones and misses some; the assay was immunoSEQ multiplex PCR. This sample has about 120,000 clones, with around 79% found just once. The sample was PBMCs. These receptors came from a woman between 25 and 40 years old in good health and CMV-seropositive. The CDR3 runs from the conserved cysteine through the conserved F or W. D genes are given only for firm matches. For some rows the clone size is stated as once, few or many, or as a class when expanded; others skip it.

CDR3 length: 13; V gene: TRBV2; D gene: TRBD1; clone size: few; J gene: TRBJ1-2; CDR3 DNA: TGTGCCAGCAGTGACGACAGGGTCTATGGCTACACCTTC; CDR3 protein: CASSDDRVYGYTF
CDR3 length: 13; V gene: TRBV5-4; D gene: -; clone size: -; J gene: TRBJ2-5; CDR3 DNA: TGTGCCAGCAGCCCAGGGGGGCAAGAGACCCAGTACTTC; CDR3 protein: CASSPGGQETQYF
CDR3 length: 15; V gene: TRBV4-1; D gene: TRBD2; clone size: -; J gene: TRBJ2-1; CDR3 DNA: TGCGCCAGCAGTGGGACTAGCGGTTCCTACAATGAGCAGTTCTTC; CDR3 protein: CASSGTSGSYNEQFF
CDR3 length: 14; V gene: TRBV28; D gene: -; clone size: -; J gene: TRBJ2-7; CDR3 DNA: TGTGCCAGCAGTTCAGGTCCACTCCCCTACGAGCAGTACTTC; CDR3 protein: CASSSGPLPYEQYF
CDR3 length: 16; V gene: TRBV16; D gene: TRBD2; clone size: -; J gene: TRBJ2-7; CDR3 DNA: TGTGCCAGCAGCCCCCCGGGAGGGACAAGGAGGTACGAGCAGTACTTC; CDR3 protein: CASSPPGGTRRYEQYF
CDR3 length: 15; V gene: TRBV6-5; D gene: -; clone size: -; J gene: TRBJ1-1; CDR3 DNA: TGTGCCAGCAGTTATCTGCGGGGGTTAGGTACTGAAGCTTTCTTT; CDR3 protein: CASSYLRGLGTEAFF
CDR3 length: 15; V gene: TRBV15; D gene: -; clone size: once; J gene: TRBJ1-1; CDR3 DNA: TGTGCCACCGAGGACCCGACAGCCGTGAACACTGAAGCTTTCTTT; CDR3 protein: CATEDPTAVNTEAFF
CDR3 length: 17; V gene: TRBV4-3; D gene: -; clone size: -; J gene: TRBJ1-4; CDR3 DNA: TGCGCCAGCAGCCAAGATATTTCTCGGGTCGATAAGGAAAAACTGTTTTTT; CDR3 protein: CASSQDISRVDKEKLFF
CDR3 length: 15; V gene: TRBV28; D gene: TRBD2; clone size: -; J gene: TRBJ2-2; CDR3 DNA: TGTGCCAGCAGTTTCGGGACTAGCGGGACCGGGGAGCTGTTTTTT; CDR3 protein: CASSFGTSGTGELFF
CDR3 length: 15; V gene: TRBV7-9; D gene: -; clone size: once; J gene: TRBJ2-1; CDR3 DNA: TGTGCCAGCAGCTTAGCGGGGAGCTCCTACAATGAGCAGTTCTTC; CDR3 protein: CASSLAGSSYNEQFF
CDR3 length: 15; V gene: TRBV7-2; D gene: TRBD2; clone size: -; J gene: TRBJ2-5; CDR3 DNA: TGTGCCAGCAGCGGACTAGGCGGGGGTCAAGAGACCCAGTACTTC; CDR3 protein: CASSGLGGGQETQYF
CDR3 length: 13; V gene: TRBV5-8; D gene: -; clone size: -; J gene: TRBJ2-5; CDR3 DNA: TGTGCCAGCAGCTTGAGAGGGCAAGAGACCCAGTACTTC; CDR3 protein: CASSLRGQETQYF
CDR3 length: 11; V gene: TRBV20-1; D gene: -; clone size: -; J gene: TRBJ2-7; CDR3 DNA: TGCAGTGCTAGAGCTGAGTACGAGCAGTACTTC; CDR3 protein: CSARAEYEQYF
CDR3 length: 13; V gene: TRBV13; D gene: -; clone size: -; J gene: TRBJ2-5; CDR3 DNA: TGTGCCAGCAGCGCGGGCGGCGAAGAGACCCAGTACTTC; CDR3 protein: CASSAGGEETQYF
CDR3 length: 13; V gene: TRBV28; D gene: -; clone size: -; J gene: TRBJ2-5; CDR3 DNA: TGTGCCAGCAGGGCTGGGGGCAGGGAGACCCAGTACTTC; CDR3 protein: CASRAGGRETQYF
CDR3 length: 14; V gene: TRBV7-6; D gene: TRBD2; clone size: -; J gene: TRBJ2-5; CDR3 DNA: TGTGCCAGCTCATCGACTAGCTTTCAAGAGACCCAGTACTTC; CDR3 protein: CASSSTSFQETQYF
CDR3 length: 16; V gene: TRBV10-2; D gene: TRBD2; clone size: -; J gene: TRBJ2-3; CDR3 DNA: TGCGCCAGCAGTGAGTCTATAGCGCGGGGGACAGATACGCAGTATTTT; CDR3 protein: CASSESIARGTDTQYF
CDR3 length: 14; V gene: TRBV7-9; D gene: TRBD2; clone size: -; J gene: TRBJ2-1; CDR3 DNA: TGTGCCAGCAGCGGGGGAGGGCGGCGCAATGAGCAGTTCTTC; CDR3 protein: CASSGGGRRNEQFF
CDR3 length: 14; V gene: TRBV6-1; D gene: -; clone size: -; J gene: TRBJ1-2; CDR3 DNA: TGTGCCAGCATTAGGACAGAGTCTAACTATGGCTACACCTTC; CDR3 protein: CASIRTESNYGYTF
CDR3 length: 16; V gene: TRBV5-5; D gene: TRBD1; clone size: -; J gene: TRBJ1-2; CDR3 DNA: TGTGCCAGCAGCCAAACACGGGACAGACCTTTCTATGGCTACACCTTC; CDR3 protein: CASSQTRDRPFYGYTF
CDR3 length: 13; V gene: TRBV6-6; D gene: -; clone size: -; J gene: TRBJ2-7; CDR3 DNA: TGTGCCAGCGGGCCTATTACAGGGAGTGAGCAGTACTTC; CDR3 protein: CASGPITGSEQYF
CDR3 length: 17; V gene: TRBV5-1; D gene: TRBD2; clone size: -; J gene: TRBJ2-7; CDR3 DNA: TGCGCCAGCAGCTTGGCGGCCGGGGGCGGGGGGGCCTACGAGCAGTACTTC; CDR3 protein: CASSLAAGGGGAYEQYF
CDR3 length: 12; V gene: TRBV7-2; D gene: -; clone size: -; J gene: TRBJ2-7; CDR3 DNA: TGTGCCAGCAGCTTAGCCTTCTACGAGCAGTACTTC; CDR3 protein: CASSLAFYEQYF
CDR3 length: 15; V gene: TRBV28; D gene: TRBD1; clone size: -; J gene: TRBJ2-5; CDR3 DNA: TGTGCCAGCAGCCGTACAGGGGCTAGGTCTGAGACCCAGTACTTC; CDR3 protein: CASSRTGARSETQYF
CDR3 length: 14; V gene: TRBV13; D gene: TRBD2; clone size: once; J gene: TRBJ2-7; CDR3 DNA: TGTGCCAGCAGCCCTCTAGCGGGGGACTACGAGCAGTACTTC; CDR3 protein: CASSPLAGDYEQYF
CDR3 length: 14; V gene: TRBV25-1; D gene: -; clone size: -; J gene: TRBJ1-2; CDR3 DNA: TGTGCCAGCAGTGACATCACAGCCCACTATGGCTACACCTTC; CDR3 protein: CASSDITAHYGYTF
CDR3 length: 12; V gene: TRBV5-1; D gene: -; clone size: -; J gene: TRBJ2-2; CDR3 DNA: TGCGCCAGCAGCTTGTCGGCCGGGGAGCTGTTTTTT; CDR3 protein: CASSLSAGELFF
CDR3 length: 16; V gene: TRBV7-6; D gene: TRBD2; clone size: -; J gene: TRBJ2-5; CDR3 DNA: TGTGCCAGCAGCTTATCGGTCGGGACTACCACCGAGACCCAGTACTTC; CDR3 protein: CASSLSVGTTTETQYF
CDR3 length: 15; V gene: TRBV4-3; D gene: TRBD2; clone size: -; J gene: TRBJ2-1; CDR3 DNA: TGCGCCAGCAGCCAAGATGTGCGGGGGATGAATGAGCAGTTCTTC; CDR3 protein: CASSQDVRGMNEQFF
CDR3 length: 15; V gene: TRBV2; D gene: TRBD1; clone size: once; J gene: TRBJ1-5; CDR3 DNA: TGTGCCAGCAGTCTACGACAGGGCGCGGGGGGTTCCCAGCATTTT; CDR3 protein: CASSLRQGAGGSQHF
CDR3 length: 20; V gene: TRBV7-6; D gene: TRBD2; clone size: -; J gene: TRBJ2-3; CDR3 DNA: TGTGCCAGCAGCTCATCTTCGGTTGTGGGGGGGGGAGGGAGCACAGATACGCAGTATTTT; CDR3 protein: CASSSSSVVGGGGSTDTQYF
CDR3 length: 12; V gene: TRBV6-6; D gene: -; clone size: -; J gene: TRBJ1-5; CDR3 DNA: TGTGCCAGCAGTTACGGTCAGGCAGTTCCGCATTTT; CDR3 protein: CASSYGQAVPHF
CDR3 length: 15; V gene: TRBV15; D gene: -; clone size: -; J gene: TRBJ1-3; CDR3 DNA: TGTGCCACCAGCAGAGAAAAGGGGTCAGGAAACACCATATATTTT; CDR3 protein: CATSREKGSGNTIYF
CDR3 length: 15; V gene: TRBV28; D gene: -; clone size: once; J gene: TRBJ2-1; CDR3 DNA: TGTGCCAGCAGTAACCGGGACAAGTCATACAATGAGCAGTTCTTC; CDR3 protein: CASSNRDKSYNEQFF
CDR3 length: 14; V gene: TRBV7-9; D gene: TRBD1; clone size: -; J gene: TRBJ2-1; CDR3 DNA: TGTGCCAGCAGCTACACGGGACAGGGGAGTGAGCAGTTCTTC; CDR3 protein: CASSYTGQGSEQFF
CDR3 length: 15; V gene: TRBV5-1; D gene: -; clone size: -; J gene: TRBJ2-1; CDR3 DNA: TGCGCCAGCAGCTTCTTAATTGGGGCCAACAATGAGCAGTTCTTC; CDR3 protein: CASSFLIGANNEQFF
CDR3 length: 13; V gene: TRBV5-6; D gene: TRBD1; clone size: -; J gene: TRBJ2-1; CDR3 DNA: TGTGCCAGCAGCCAAGGACAGGGCGCGGAGCAGTTCTTC; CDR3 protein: CASSQGQGAEQFF
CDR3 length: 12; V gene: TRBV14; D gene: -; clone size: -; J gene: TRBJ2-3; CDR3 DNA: TGTGCCAGCAGCCTTCAAGGGGGGGAGCAGTATTTT; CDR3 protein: CASSLQGGEQYF
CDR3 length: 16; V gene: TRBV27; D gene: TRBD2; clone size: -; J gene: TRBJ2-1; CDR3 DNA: TGTGCCAGCAGTACCGTTCTAGCGGGGGGGCGCGATGAGCAGTTCTTC; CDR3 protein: CASSTVLAGGRDEQFF
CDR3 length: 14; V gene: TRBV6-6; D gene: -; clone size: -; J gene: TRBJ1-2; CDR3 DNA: TGTGCCAGCACCTCCGGGGGGCGATATTATGGCTACACCTTC; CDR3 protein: CASTSGGRYYGYTF
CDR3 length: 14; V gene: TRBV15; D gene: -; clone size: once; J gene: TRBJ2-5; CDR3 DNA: TGTGCCGCCAGCGGTAGGGGGGGCCTAGAGACCCAGTACTTC; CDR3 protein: CAASGRGGLETQYF
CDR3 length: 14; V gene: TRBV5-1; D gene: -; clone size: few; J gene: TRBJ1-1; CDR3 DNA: TGCGCCAGCACCCTAGACAGACCGAACACTGAAGCTTTCTTT; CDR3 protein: CASTLDRPNTEAFF
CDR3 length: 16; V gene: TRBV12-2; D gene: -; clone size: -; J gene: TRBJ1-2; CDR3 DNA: TGTGCAAGTCGCTTACCAAGAAGGACAGCCTTCTATGGCTACACCTTC; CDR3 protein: CASRLPRRTAFYGYTF
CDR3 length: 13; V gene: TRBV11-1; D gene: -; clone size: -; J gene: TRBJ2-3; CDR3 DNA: TGTGCCAGCAGCCCCTTCGGCACAGATACGCAGTATTTT; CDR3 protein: CASSPFGTDTQYF
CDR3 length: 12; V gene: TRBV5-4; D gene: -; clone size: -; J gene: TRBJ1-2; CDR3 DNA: TGTGCCAGCAGCTCGGAGGCCTATGGCTACACCTTC; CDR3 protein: CASSSEAYGYTF
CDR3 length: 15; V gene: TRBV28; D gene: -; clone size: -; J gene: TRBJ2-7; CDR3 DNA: TGTGCCAGCCAGGAGGACAGAAGAAATTCCTACGAGCAGTACTTC; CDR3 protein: CASQEDRRNSYEQYF
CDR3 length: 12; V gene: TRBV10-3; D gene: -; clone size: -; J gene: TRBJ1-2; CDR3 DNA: TGTGCCATCAGCTCTAGTCCCTATGGCTACACCTTC; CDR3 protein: CAISSSPYGYTF
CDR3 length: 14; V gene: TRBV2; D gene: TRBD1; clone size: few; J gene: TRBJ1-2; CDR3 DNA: TGTGCCAGCAGTGATTACAGGGGCGACTATGGCTACACCTTC; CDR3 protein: CASSDYRGDYGYTF
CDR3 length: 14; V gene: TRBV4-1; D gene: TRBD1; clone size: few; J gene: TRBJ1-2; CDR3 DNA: TGCGCCAGCAGCTCCCGGGACAGCCCTTATGGCTACACCTTC; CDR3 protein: CASSSRDSPYGYTF
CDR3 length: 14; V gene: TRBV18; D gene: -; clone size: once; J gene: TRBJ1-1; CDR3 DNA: TGTGCCAGCTCACCAGCGGGACTGAACACTGAAGCTTTCTTT; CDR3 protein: CASSPAGLNTEAFF
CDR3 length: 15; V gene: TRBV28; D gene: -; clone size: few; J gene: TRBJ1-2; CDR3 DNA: TGTGCCAGCAGATTGGCAGGGGCCACTAACTATGGCTACACCTTC; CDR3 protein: CASRLAGATNYGYTF
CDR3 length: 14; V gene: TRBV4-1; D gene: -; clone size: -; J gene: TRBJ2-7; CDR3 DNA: TGCGCCAGCAGCCAAGAGTACAGCCTGGGCGAGCAGTACTTC; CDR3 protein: CASSQEYSLGEQYF
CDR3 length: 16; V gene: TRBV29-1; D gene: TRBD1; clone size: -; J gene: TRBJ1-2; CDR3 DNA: TGCAGCGTTGTTGAGAGGGGGACAGGGGGCGCGGGAGGCTACACCTTC; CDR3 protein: CSVVERGTGGAGGYTF
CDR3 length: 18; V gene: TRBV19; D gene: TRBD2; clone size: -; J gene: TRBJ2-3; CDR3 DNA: TGTGCCAGTAGTATGAGGGCAAGGTCTAGCGGCCCCACAGATACGCAGTATTTT; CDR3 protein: CASSMRARSSGPTDTQYF
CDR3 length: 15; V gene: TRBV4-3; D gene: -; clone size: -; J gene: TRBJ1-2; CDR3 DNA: TGCGCCAGCAGCCAAGATTCTGGCCAGGGGTACGGCTACACCTTC; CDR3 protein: CASSQDSGQGYGYTF
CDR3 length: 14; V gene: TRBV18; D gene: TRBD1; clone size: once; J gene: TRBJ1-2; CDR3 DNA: TGTGCCAGCTCACCAGGGACAGACAACTATGGCTACACCTTC; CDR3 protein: CASSPGTDNYGYTF
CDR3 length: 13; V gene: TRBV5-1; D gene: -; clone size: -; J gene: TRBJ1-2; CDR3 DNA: TGCGCCAGCCGGGAGGGTCCCAACTATGGCTACACCTTC; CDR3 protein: CASREGPNYGYTF